One sample yielded the 15 T cell receptor beta chains listed below, sequenced in a study of preoperative IRX-2 immunotherapy in early breast cancer (dated by TCRdb to the late 2010s). Library prep was done by the immunoSEQ multiplex PCR assay. As stored in TCRdb, this immuneACCESS dataset retains in-frame rearrangements with V and J assigned. A fraction of the clones does not appear; measured against another copy, unresolved V genes explain less than half of the discrepancy, and the remainder lacks a known reason. This sample gives around 57,000 clones in total; roughly 95% of them show up just once. In total, the top ten clones hold around 1.7% of the sample. The treatment or condition label here, explained by the study, means: preoperative locoregional IRX-2 cytokine immunotherapy. Specimen collection occurred from a patient treated with IRX-2 immunotherapy. The receptors originated from a human donor with breast cancer.

This chain links TRBV6-6 with TRBJ1-6, with a possible D match to TRBD1 (5 bases). The V end was cut by 6 bases, the J end by 8 bases, with 11 bases between. Per the germline V gene, CDR1 is MNHNY and CDR2 is SVGAGI (reference sequence). The CDR3 length is 13 residues. CDR3 amino acids: CASSPGLDSPLHF. CDR3 bases: TGTGCCAGCAGCCCAGGGTTGGATTCACCCCTCCACTTT.

The CDR3: CASSGTGELFF. DNA for the CDR3: TGCGCCAGCAGCGGCACCGGGGAGCTGTTTTTT. The chain couples TRBV5-1 to TRBJ2-2; no clear D gene. Germline-derived CDR1 and CDR2 are SGHRS and YFSETQ. Deletions cut 4 bases from V and 4 bases from J, with 2 bases between. The CDR3 spans 11 residues.

The rearrangement joins TRBV2 to TRBJ2-5, with 10 bases fitting TRBD1. CDR1 is SNHLY, CDR2 FYNNEI, per germline. The CDR3 spans 15 residues. The V segment lost 3 bases and the J segment 5 bases; nucleotides outside the gene matches: 6. For the CDR3, the DNA is TGTGCCAGCAGTGAGAGACAGGGGGCAGGGGAGACCCAGTACTTC. This encodes CASSERQGAGETQYF.

This chain uses TRBV11-3 with TRBJ2-2; TRBD1 matches 8 bases. The CDR3 runs to 17 residues. With 4 bases clipped from V and 5 bases from J, the junction kept 12 bases outside the gene matches. Germline loops: CDR1 SGHNT, CDR2 YENEEA. This chain's CDR3 is CASSSDWGTGLTGELFF. In DNA, the CDR3 is TGTGCCAGCAGCTCCGACTGGGGGACAGGTTTGACCGGGGAGCTGTTTTTT.

The V call is TRBV5-1, the J call TRBJ1-5; TRBD1 is a possible D gene (5 bases). CDR1 is SGHRS, CDR2 YFSETQ, per germline. V lost 4 bases, J lost 1 base, and 9 bases lay in between. This CDR3 contains 14 residues. CDR3 protein: CASSRGESNQPQHF. The CDR3 DNA reads as TGCGCCAGCAGCCGAGGGGAGAGCAATCAGCCCCAGCATTTT.

This clone was detected once. The chain links TRBV5-1 to TRBJ1-4; 9 bases match TRBD1. From germline, CDR1 is SGHRS and CDR2 YFSETQ. CDR3 length equals 15 residues. The trim removed 3 bases at V and 7 bases at J, leaving 7 bases unmatched. As DNA, the CDR3 is TGCGCCAGCAGCTACGGGACAGGGACTGCTGAAAAACTGTTTTTT. Protein product: CASSYGTGTAEKLFF.

This chain links TRBV6-1 with TRBJ2-7, with a weak D call TRBD2 (6 bases). CDR1 and CDR2 from the germline V gene are MNHNS and SASEGT. V was trimmed by 4 bases and J by 3 bases, leaving 16 bases between them. The CDR3 consists of 15 residues. The CDR3 is CASSVSGGAHYEQYF. CDR3 coding DNA: TGTGCCAGCAGTGTTAGTGGAGGGGCCCACTACGAGCAGTACTTC.

This chain uses TRBV5-8 with TRBJ2-1, with D unresolved. Per the germline V gene, CDR1 is SGHTS and CDR2 is YDEGEE. There are 15 residues in the CDR3. Deletions cut 2 bases from V and 0 bases from J, with 9 bases between. The CDR3 nucleotides read TGTGCCAGCAGCTTCGGATATAGCTCCTACAATGAGCAGTTCTTC. Translation gives CASSFGYSSYNEQFF.

This chain uses TRBV4-2 with TRBJ2-7, with a weak D call TRBD2 (5 bases). V lost 0 bases to trimming and J lost 1 base, with 13 bases between them. The germline V gene encodes CDR1 LGHNA and CDR2 YNFKEQ. The CDR3 has 16 residues. CDR3 sequence (DNA): TGTGCCAGCAGCCAAGATCCGGCTAGCTCATCCTACGAGCAGTACTTC. It specifies CASSQDPASSSYEQYF.

The rearrangement joins TRBV7-3 to TRBJ2-7; TRBD2 matches at 14 bases. This CDR3 comprises 14 residues. Germline V CDR1 and CDR2: SGHTA, FQGTGA. J gave up 7 bases and V 4 bases, and 3 bases lay outside the gene matches. The CDR3 spells CASSSGLAGAEQYF. CDR3 DNA: TGTGCCAGCAGCTCGGGACTAGCGGGAGCGGAGCAGTACTTC. The whole variable domain, filled in from reference TRBV7-3 and TRBJ2-7, reads GAGVSQTPSNKVTEKGKYVELRCDPISGHTALYWYRQSLGQGPEFLIYFQGTGAADDSGLPNDRFFAVRPEGSVSTLKIQRTERGDSAVYLCASSSGLAGAEQYFGPGTRLTVT.

V is TRBV27 and J is TRBJ2-1; no clear D. V was trimmed by 6 bases and J by 8 bases, leaving 11 bases between them. Germline values: CDR1 MNHEY, CDR2 SMNVEV (reference sequence). The CDR3 is 12 residues long. CDR3 bases: TGTGCCAGCAGACCTACGAGAGATGAGCAGTTCTTC. Encoded protein: CASRPTRDEQFF.

The chain couples TRBV4-1 to TRBJ2-1; D is possibly TRBD2 (5 bases). Germline V CDR1 and CDR2: MGHRA, YSYEKL. V was pared by 3 bases and J by 2 bases, with 11 bases between. This CDR3 has 15 residues. The chain's CDR3 is CASSHISEAYNEQFF. The DNA for the CDR3 is TGCGCCAGCAGCCATATTAGCGAGGCCTACAATGAGCAGTTCTTC.

The genes are TRBV2 and TRBJ1-1; D not resolved. Trimming took 7 bases from V and 0 from J, leaving 15 bases between them. This CDR3 spans 15 amino acids. The germline gives CDR1 SNHLY, CDR2 FYNNEI. CDR3 residues: CASTSTLGVNTEAFF. The CDR3, as DNA: TGTGCCAGCACATCGACACTCGGCGTGAACACTGAAGCTTTCTTT. The full variable domain, its missing parts supplied by reference TRBV2 and TRBJ1-1, is EPEVTQTPSHQVTQMGQEVILRCVPISNHLYFYWYRQILGQKVEFLVSFYNNEISEKSEIFDDQFSVERPDGSNFTLKIRSTKLEDSAMYFCASTSTLGVNTEAFFGQGTRLTVV.

The rearrangement links TRBV10-3 to TRBJ2-7, with TRBD1 matching over 8 bases. Looked up from germline, CDR1 is ENHRY and CDR2 is SYGVKD. The V and J ends lost 2 bases and 3 bases, in that order; junction bases with no gene match: 3. The CDR3 runs to 14 residues. The CDR3 here is CAISETGQDYEQYF. CDR3 in DNA: TGTGCCATCAGTGAGACGGGACAGGACTACGAGCAGTACTTC.

This chain uses TRBV28 with TRBJ2-7; TRBD1 is a possible D gene (5 bases). In germline, CDR1 is MDHEN, CDR2 SYDVKM. The CDR3 length is 14 residues. Trimming took 6 bases from V and 6 from J, leaving 18 bases between them. CDR3 bases: TGTGCCAGCAGCACCCGGGTCGTGGGGCTCGAGCAGTACTTC. It specifies CASSTRVVGLEQYF.